This entry is about one T cell receptor (beta chain). The antigen remains undetermined. The method was immunoSEQ multiplex PCR; TCRdb's version includes in-frame clones alone and lacks a portion of them. The sample lists 45,000 to 65,000 clones, approximately 80% occurring once. This entry comes from a study of OX40 agonist ivuxolimab in advanced cancers. The study, taken as a whole, reports: CD4+ and CD8+ blood T cells expanded clonally by week 6 at 0.1 to 3.0 mg/kg. On average, CD8+ T cells showed a greater number of expanded clones than CD4+.

The sequence came from an adult with an advanced solid tumor such as melanoma, head and neck, liver or kidney cancer. This specimen was CD4+ or CD8+ T cells sorted from blood, taken in a trial of the OX40 agonist ivuxolimab.

DNA of the CDR3: TGTGCCAGCAGCTTTAGGATTTCAGGAGCGAACACTGAAGCTTTCTTT. Encoded protein: CASSFRISGANTEAFF. The chain employs TRBV5-6 and TRBJ1-1; D is uncertain. V gave up 2 bases and J gave up 1 base, with 15 bases separating them. The CDR3 length is 16 residues. Germline V gene sequence: CDR1 SGHDT, CDR2 YYEEEE.